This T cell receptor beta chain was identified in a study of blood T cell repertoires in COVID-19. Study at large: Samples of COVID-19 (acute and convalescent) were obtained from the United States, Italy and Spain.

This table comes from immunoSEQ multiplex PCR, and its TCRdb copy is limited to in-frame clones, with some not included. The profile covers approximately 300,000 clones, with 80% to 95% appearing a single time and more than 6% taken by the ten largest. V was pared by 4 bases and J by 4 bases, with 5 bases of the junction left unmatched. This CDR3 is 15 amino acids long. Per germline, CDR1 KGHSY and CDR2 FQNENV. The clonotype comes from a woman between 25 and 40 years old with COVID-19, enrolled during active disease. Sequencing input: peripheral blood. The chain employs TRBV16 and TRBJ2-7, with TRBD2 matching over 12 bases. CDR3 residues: CASSRGLAGRYEQYF. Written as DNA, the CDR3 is TGTGCCAGCAGCCGCGGACTAGCGGGGAGGTACGAGCAGTACTTC.